Below are 15 T cell receptor beta chains sequenced from a single sample in a study of cytomegalovirus exposure and HLA in healthy donors. The PCR contained 60 Vbeta and 13 Jbeta primers. Some clones are missing from TCRdb's copy, which holds only in-frame ones; the method was immunoSEQ multiplex PCR. The sample consists of about 170,000 clones, 60% to 80% of them appearing once. The sequenced sample consisted of PBMCs. The source of these receptors is a female donor in good health and CMV-seronegative.

The CDR3 region is CASSDNPKTGGGPQHF. The CDR3 region has the DNA TGTGCCAGCAGTGATAATCCGAAGACAGGTGGGGGGCCCCAGCATTTT. This rearrangement joins TRBV11-2 to TRBJ1-5; maybe TRBD1 (6 bases). There are 16 residues in the CDR3. Per the germline V gene, CDR1 is SGHAT and CDR2 is FQNNGV. The V end was cut by 6 bases, the J end by 9 bases, with 24 bases between.

The V and J genes are TRBV30 and TRBJ2-3; TRBD1 matches at 11 bases. J was trimmed by 9 bases and V by 3 bases; bases with no gene match: 5. The germline V gene has CDR1 GTSNPN and CDR2 SVGIG (reference sequence). The CDR3 has 13 residues. CDR3 DNA: TGTGCCTGGAGGGGACAGGGGGTTATCACGCAGTATTTT. This translates into CAWRGQGVITQYF.

The chain couples TRBV6-5 to TRBJ1-1; a weak D match, TRBD1 (6 bases). CDR1 MNHEY and CDR2 SVGAGI come from the germline V gene. The length of the CDR3 is 14 residues. V lost 7 bases and J lost 5, with 17 bases in between. The CDR3 protein is CASTLSGGRTEAFF. The CDR3 nucleotides read TGTGCCAGCACCTTGAGTGGGGGCCGGACTGAAGCTTTCTTT.

CDR3 bases: TGTGCCAGCAGCCATACCGGGACAGGGGTCTCACCCCTCCACTTT. Translating gives CASSHTGTGVSPLHF. The rearrangement links TRBV14 to TRBJ1-6, with 10 nucleotides matching TRBD1. The CDR3 sequence is 15 residues long. CDR1 is SGHDN, CDR2 FVKESK, per germline. The V gene end was trimmed by 3 bases and the J gene end by 10 bases; junction bases not matched to a gene: 6. Full variable domain (missing parts from reference TRBV14 and TRBJ1-6): EAGVTQFPSHSVIEKGQTVTLRCDPISGHDNLYWYRRVMGKEIKFLLHFVKESKQDESGMPNNRFLAERTGGTYSTLKVQPAELEDSGVYFCASSHTGTGVSPLHFGNGTRLTVT.

The gene calls are TRBV5-4 and TRBJ2-7, with 7 bases aligning to TRBD1. The CDR3 extends over 14 amino acids. The J segment lost 1 base and the V segment lost 4 bases, leaving 5 bases of the junction unmatched. The germline gives CDR1 SGHNT, CDR2 YYREEE (reference sequence). The CDR3 loop reads CASSIDRASYEQYF. Written as DNA, the CDR3 is TGTGCCAGCAGCATTGACAGGGCTTCCTACGAGCAGTACTTC.

This chain links TRBV5-1 with TRBJ1-4; TRBD1 might be the D (6 bases). CDR3 length: 14 amino acids. V was trimmed by 0 bases and J by 6 bases, leaving 9 bases between them. CDR1 is SGHRS and CDR2 is YFSETQ in the germline V gene. Here the CDR3 reads CASSLGAGDEKLFF. DNA for the CDR3: TGCGCCAGCAGCTTGGGGGCAGGGGATGAAAAACTGTTTTTT.

The chain uses TRBV11-3 and TRBJ2-1; D is uncertain. Looked up from germline, CDR1 is SGHNT and CDR2 is YENEEA. CDR3 length equals 15 residues. Trimming stripped 0 bases from V and 4 bases from J, with 10 bases between. The CDR3 protein is CASSLDASGYNEQFF. The CDR3 bases are TGTGCCAGCAGCTTAGACGCGTCCGGGTACAATGAGCAGTTCTTC. Full variable domain (outside the CDR3, taken from reference TRBV11-3 and TRBJ2-1): EAGVVQSPRYKIIEKKQPVAFWCNPISGHNTLYWYLQNLGQGPELLIRYENEEAVDDSQLPKDRFSAERLKGVDSTLKIQPAELGDSAVYLCASSLDASGYNEQFFGPGTRLTVL.

The rearrangement joins TRBV29-1 to TRBJ1-2; D perhaps matches TRBD1 (6 bases). The germline gives CDR1 SQVTM, CDR2 ANQGSEA. Trimming took off 6 bases at V and 4 bases at J, with 15 bases between the two ends. This CDR3 has 13 amino acids. This CDR3 is CSVVDSEIYGYTF. DNA for the CDR3: TGCAGCGTCGTGGACAGCGAAATCTATGGCTACACCTTC.

This chain links TRBV10-3 with TRBJ1-2; unclear D gene. Looked up from germline, CDR1 is ENHRY and CDR2 is SYGVKD. The V gene lost 4 bases and the J gene lost 4 bases, with 13 bases spanning the gap. There are 14 residues in the CDR3. The CDR3 loop is CAISGPQSGYGYTF. The CDR3 DNA follows: TGTGCCATCAGTGGGCCGCAGTCGGGCTATGGCTACACCTTC.

This clone was found once. The V call is TRBV6-1, the J call TRBJ2-7; possible D gene TRBD2, 5 bases. Trimming shortened V by 1 base and J by 7 bases, and 14 bases separated the two germline ends. CDR3 length: 14 residues. Germline V gives CDR1 MNHNS, CDR2 SASEGT. The CDR3 here is CASSEDGTRREQYF. The CDR3 nucleotides are TGTGCCAGCAGTGAAGATGGCACGAGGAGGGAGCAGTACTTC.

J is TRBJ1-1 and V is TRBV27; 9 bases are shared with TRBD1. The J segment lost 4 bases and the V segment lost 5 bases, leaving 5 bases of the junction unmatched. This CDR3 has 14 amino acids. CDR1 is MNHEY, CDR2 SMNVEV, per germline (reference sequence). CDR3 amino acids: CASSDRGFGTEAFF. Written as DNA, the CDR3 is TGTGCCAGCAGTGACAGGGGGTTTGGCACTGAAGCTTTCTTT.

The chain couples TRBV4-1 to TRBJ2-3; 11 bases match TRBD1. Trimming cost V 2 bases and J 7 bases; bases outside gene matches: 8. The CDR3 has 16 amino acids. CDR1 and CDR2 (germline): MGHRA, YSYEKL. DNA of the CDR3: TGCGCCAGCAGCCAACCGGACAGGGGGCGCCCCAATACGCAGTATTTT. The encoded protein is CASSQPDRGRPNTQYF.

J is TRBJ2-7 and V is TRBV20-1; D is unclear. Germline V CDR1 and CDR2: DFQATT, SNEGSKA (reference sequence). This CDR3 comprises 10 residues. V lost 0 bases and J 9 bases, leaving 6 bases between the germline ends. The CDR3 sequence: CSARDVAQYF. CDR3 sequence (DNA): TGCAGTGCTAGAGATGTGGCGCAGTACTTC.

The V gene is TRBV5-3, the J gene TRBJ1-5; D may be TRBD1 (5 bases). TRBV5-3 is sorted into the ORF group, with uncertain function. V lost 2 bases to trimming and J lost 1 base, with 16 bases between them. This CDR3 spans 17 amino acids. The CDR3 loop is CARSFPAGGQSNQPQHF. The DNA of the CDR3 is TGTGCCAGAAGCTTCCCCGCGGGGGGTCAGAGCAATCAGCCCCAGCATTTT.

The chain couples TRBV9 to TRBJ2-5, with 12 nucleotides matching TRBD2. Germline V gene data show CDR1 as SGDLS and CDR2 as YYNGEE. The V gene end was trimmed by 0 bases and the J gene end by 2 bases; junction bases not matched to a gene: 5. The CDR3 runs to 17 residues. The CDR3 protein is CASSVVASGGAQETQYF. The CDR3 region has the DNA TGTGCCAGCAGCGTAGTGGCTAGCGGGGGGGCACAAGAGACCCAGTACTTC. Variable domain in full (rest from reference TRBV9 and TRBJ2-5): DSGVTQTPKHLITATGQRVTLRCSPRSGDLSVYWYQQSLDQGLQFLIQYYNGEERAKGNILERFSAQQFPDLHSELNLSSLELGDSALYFCASSVVASGGAQETQYFGPGTRLLVL.